One and the same sample provided the 19 T cell receptor beta chains below, sequenced in a study of T cell responses to AZD1222 COVID-19 vaccine. Using immunoSEQ multiplex PCR, the repertoire was profiled, and TCRdb retains in-frame clones only, with some absent. Among about 150,000 clones listed, approximately 89% were seen once. The sample consisted of peripheral blood, taken on day 0 of MenACWY control vaccination. The origin of the receptors is an adult in good health.

This chain uses TRBV5-8 with TRBJ1-6, with D maybe TRBD1 (6 bases). The germline CDR1 and CDR2 sequences are SGHTS and YDEGEE. Trimming stripped 2 bases from V and 6 bases from J, with 15 bases between. This CDR3 comprises 16 residues. CDR3 residues: CASSLDGQRPNSPLHF. DNA for the CDR3: TGTGCCAGCAGCTTAGACGGACAGCGACCTAATTCACCCCTCCACTTT.

The V and J genes are TRBV3-1 (or the pseudogene TRBV3-2) and TRBJ2-3, with 11 nucleotides matching TRBD1. Germline values: CDR1 LGHDT, CDR2 YNNKEL (reference sequence). CDR3 size: 15 residues. Trimming cost V 5 bases and J 3 bases; bases outside gene matches: 4. The CDR3 region is CASSAGQGETDTQYF. CDR3 DNA: TGTGCCAGCAGCGCGGGACAGGGGGAGACAGATACGCAGTATTTT.

This clone was seen a single time. The chain links TRBV30 to TRBJ1-2; 9 bases match TRBD1. CDR1 and CDR2 from the germline V gene are GTSNPN and SVGIG (reference sequence). The CDR3 sequence is 13 residues long. CDR3: CTNLQGAGYGYTF. CDR3 DNA: TGTACGAATTTACAGGGGGCCGGCTATGGCTACACCTTC.

The chain couples TRBV30 to TRBJ1-3; 8 nucleotides line up with TRBD1. The CDR3 has 13 amino acids. The ends lost 7 bases at V and 4 bases at J; junction bases unmatched: 6. Germline V gene lookup returns CDR1 GTSNPN and CDR2 SVGIG (reference sequence). The CDR3 region is CASRTGNGNTIYF. The DNA of the CDR3 is TGTGCCTCCCGGACAGGGAACGGAAACACCATATATTTT.

On this clone itself: Other DNA variants within this sample encode the same CDR3. This sequence joins TRBV19 and TRBJ2-2; D not certain. CDR3 length: 12 residues. Germline assignment: CDR1 LNHDA and CDR2 SQIVND (reference sequence). V was trimmed by 6 bases and J by 5 bases, leaving 7 bases between them. CDR3 residues: CASRLWTGELFF. The CDR3 nucleotides read TGTGCCAGTAGGTTGTGGACCGGGGAGCTGTTTTTT.

The rearrangement joins TRBV7-2 to TRBJ2-7; 7 bases fit TRBD1. Looked up from germline, CDR1 is SGHTA and CDR2 is FQGNSA. The junction had 7 bases not matched to a gene; V was cut back by 5 bases and J by 0 bases. The CDR3 covers 15 residues. CDR3 amino acids: CASSPDRAASYEQYF. The CDR3 DNA follows: TGTGCCAGCAGCCCCGACAGGGCGGCCTCCTACGAGCAGTACTTC. Full variable domain (remainder filled in from reference TRBV7-2 and TRBJ2-7): GAGVSQSPSNKVTEKGKDVELRCDPISGHTALYWYRQSLGQGLEFLIYFQGNSAPDKSGLPSDRFSAERTGGSVSTLTIQRTQQEDSAVYLCASSPDRAASYEQYFGPGTRLTVT.

This chain connects TRBV2 to TRBJ2-5; perhaps TRBD1 as D (5 bases). Germline V CDR1 and CDR2: SNHLY, FYNNEI. This CDR3 is built from 14 residues. V was clipped by 5 bases and J by 5 bases, with 15 bases between them. CDR3 coding DNA: TGTGCCAGCAGTCCTGGGGCGCAAGGGGAGACCCAGTACTTC. It is translated as CASSPGAQGETQYF.

This clone occurred once. This sequence joins TRBV12-5 and TRBJ2-1; D uncertain. Germline V gene data show CDR1 as LGHNT and CDR2 as FRNRAP. This CDR3 region has 12 residues. Trimming pared 1 base from V and 6 bases from J, leaving 4 bases between. Here the CDR3 reads CASGLESNEQFF. The CDR3 DNA reads TGTGCTAGTGGTTTGGAAAGCAATGAGCAGTTCTTC.

CDR3 region: CASSAGSYSGNTIYF. CDR3 bases: TGTGCCAGTAGTGCAGGGAGCTACTCTGGAAACACCATATATTTT. The V and J genes are TRBV19 and TRBJ1-3; a weak D match, TRBD1 (5 bases). V lost 5 bases, J lost 0 bases, and 11 bases lay in between. The germline gives CDR1 LNHDA, CDR2 SQIVND (reference sequence). The CDR3 is made up of 15 amino acids.

The V and J genes are TRBV3-1 (or the pseudogene TRBV3-2) and TRBJ2-1, with D hard to call. The CDR3 has 15 amino acids. Germline V gene data show CDR1 as LGHDT and CDR2 as YNNKEL (reference sequence). The V end was cut by 1 base, the J end by 4 bases, with 11 bases between. The CDR3 nucleotides are TGTGCCAGCAGCCAAGCGTGGGGATCTTACAATGAGCAGTTCTTC. Its protein is CASSQAWGSYNEQFF.

A few counts support this clone. The rearrangement links TRBV24-1 to TRBJ2-5, with 7 bases aligning to TRBD1. Germline V gene data show CDR1 as KGHDR and CDR2 as SFDVKD. This CDR3 is built from 12 residues. V shed 9 bases, J shed 4 bases, and the junction held 4 bases outside the gene matches. The CDR3 spells CATGTDLETQYF. For the CDR3, the DNA is TGTGCCACCGGGACAGACTTAGAGACCCAGTACTTC.

In its sample, this clone was seen a few times. The J gene is TRBJ2-7, the V gene TRBV28; tentative D call: TRBD1 (6 bases). CDR3 length: 14 residues. The germline V gene has CDR1 MDHEN and CDR2 SYDVKM. The V end lost 3 bases, the J end lost 2 bases, and 11 bases lay between the germline ends. The CDR3 here is CASSFRPGAYEQYF. The CDR3 region has the DNA TGTGCCAGCAGTTTTCGTCCAGGGGCCTACGAGCAGTACTTC. The full variable domain, its missing parts supplied by reference TRBV28 and TRBJ2-7, is DVKVTQSSRYLVKRTGEKVFLECVQDMDHENMFWYRQDPGLGLRLIYFSYDVKMKEKGDIPEGYSVSREKKERFSLILESASTNQTSMYLCASSFRPGAYEQYFGPGTRLTVT.

CDR3 in DNA: TGCGCCAGCAGCCGAATGCTAGCACAGGGGACCTACGAGCAGTACTTC. Amino acid sequence: CASSRMLAQGTYEQYF. The J gene is TRBJ2-7, the V gene TRBV4-1, with TRBD1 matching 7 bases. The J segment lost 2 bases and the V segment lost 4 bases, leaving 11 bases of the junction unmatched. The CDR3 has 16 amino acids. Germline V gives CDR1 MGHRA, CDR2 YSYEKL.

The V call is TRBV6-2 or TRBV6-3, the J call TRBJ2-3; maybe TRBD2 (7 bases). CDR1 is MNHEY, CDR2 SVGEGT, per germline. This CDR3 spans 16 amino acids. Trimming stripped 5 bases from V and 2 bases from J, with 17 bases between. DNA for the CDR3: TGTGCCAGCAGTGGGGGGCGGGGGTCCCACACAGATACGCAGTATTTT. Translated, it gives CASSGGRGSHTDTQYF.

The chain employs TRBV27 and TRBJ1-1, with TRBD1 matching 8 bases. The V segment lost 6 bases and the J segment 1 base; nucleotides outside the gene matches: 4. Germline V gene lookup returns CDR1 MNHEY and CDR2 SMNVEV (reference sequence). The CDR3 length is 14 residues. The CDR3 loop is CASSRGRGNTEAFF. CDR3 bases: TGTGCCAGCAGCAGGGGGCGAGGGAACACTGAAGCTTTCTTT.

The chain couples TRBV2 to TRBJ2-4; 7 nucleotides line up with TRBD1. V was clipped by 3 bases and J by 8 bases; unmatched bases: 7. The CDR3 runs to 14 residues. The germline V gene has CDR1 SNHLY and CDR2 FYNNEI. The CDR3 here is CASSEGTVRDIQYF. The DNA for the CDR3 is TGTGCCAGCAGTGAGGGGACAGTCCGAGACATTCAGTACTTC.

This clone was seen once. This sequence joins TRBV18 and TRBJ2-3; unclear D gene. V shed 7 bases and J shed 2 bases, with 10 bases lying between them. The CDR3 spans 13 residues. Germline values: CDR1 KGHSH, CDR2 LQKENI. The CDR3 nucleotides read TGTGCCAGCTATTCTGCTGACACAGATACGCAGTATTTT. This codes for CASYSADTDTQYF.

This chain uses TRBV28 with TRBJ2-6; D is unresolved. Germline V gene sequence: CDR1 MDHEN, CDR2 SYDVKM. V was clipped by 4 bases and J by 0 bases, with 10 bases between them. The CDR3 extends over 16 amino acids. The CDR3 protein is CASSSVGTSGANVLTF. In DNA, the CDR3 is TGTGCCAGCAGTTCGGTTGGTACCTCTGGGGCCAACGTCCTGACTTTC.

The chain uses TRBV6-1 and TRBJ1-5, with D tentatively TRBD1 (5 bases). Trimming shortened V by 2 bases and J by 6 bases, and 14 bases separated the two germline ends. Germline assignment: CDR1 MNHNS and CDR2 SASEGT. CDR3 size: 15 residues. Here the CDR3 reads CASSEHLGGGQPQHF. Here the CDR3 DNA reads TGTGCCAGCAGTGAACACCTCGGGGGTGGTCAGCCCCAGCATTTT.